A selection of T cell receptor beta chains follows, all from one sample in a study of vaccination and CD4 T cells after COVID-19. These TCRs' antigens remain unknown. TCRdb re-analysed the PCR reads in MiXCR, keeping a single row per CDR3 protein. The sample holds nearly 25,000 distinct CDR3 sequences, less than 40% seen once. The sample here was CD4+ T cells from blood, cultured in vitro, taken about 7 months after SARS-CoV-2 vaccination. The receptors originated from a human donor who had recovered from COVID-19. CDR3s include the opening cysteine and the closing phenylalanine or tryptophan. The D gene is left open where the match is weak. Size is omitted from some rows. Given values are once, few, many or a class for expanded clones.

DNA: TGCAGTGCTAGTTTGGGGGGGGAGGATCAGCCCCAGCATTTT
CDR3: CSASLGGEDQPQHF
D: .
J: TRBJ1-5
V: TRBV20-1
size: few

DNA: TGTGCCAGCAGCTACGAACAGGGGTCAGGCGAGCAGTACTTC
CDR3: CASSYEQGSGEQYF
D: TRBD1
J: TRBJ2-7
V: TRBV28
size: .

DNA: TGCGCCAGCAGGGCTAGCGAAAATACCGGGGAGCTGTTTTTT
CDR3: CASRASENTGELFF
D: .
J: TRBJ2-2
V: TRBV10-1
size: few

DNA: TGTGCCAGCAGTGACCGGGACGGGAGCAATCAGCCCCAGCATTTT
CDR3: CASSDRDGSNQPQHF
D: .
J: TRBJ1-5
V: TRBV6-1
size: .

DNA: TGCAGTGCTCCCCCAAAGTATAGCAATCAGCCCCAGCATTTT
CDR3: CSAPPKYSNQPQHF
D: .
J: TRBJ1-5
V: TRBV20-1
size: few

DNA: TGTGCCAGCAGCCGCCCCAGCGCGGGGGCTTGGGGCTACACCTTC
CDR3: CASSRPSAGAWGYTF
D: .
J: TRBJ1-2
V: TRBV6-2/TRBV6-3
size: few

DNA: TGTGCCAGCAGTCTTGACAGGAAAGAGACCCAGTACTTC
CDR3: CASSLDRKETQYF
D: .
J: TRBJ2-5
V: TRBV28
size: few

DNA: TGTGCCACCCGGGGATGGCGAGTAGAGACCCAGTACTTC
CDR3: CATRGWRVETQYF
D: .
J: TRBJ2-5
V: TRBV25-1
size: .

DNA: TGCAGTGCTCCCCGGACTAGCGGGAGTCGCGAGACCCAGTACTTC
CDR3: CSAPRTSGSRETQYF
D: TRBD2
J: TRBJ2-5
V: TRBV20-1
size: .

DNA: TGCAGTCAAAGGGCCCAGGGGTATGGCTACACCTTC
CDR3: CSQRAQGYGYTF
D: .
J: TRBJ1-2
V: TRBV20-1
size: .

DNA: TGCAGCGTTGACAGGAGCCCCCTAATGGGGGAGCAGTTCTTC
CDR3: CSVDRSPLMGEQFF
D: .
J: TRBJ2-1
V: TRBV29-1
size: .

DNA: TGTGCCAGCAGCTTCGCCGGGAGGTCCTACAATGAGCAGTTCTTC
CDR3: CASSFAGRSYNEQFF
D: TRBD2
J: TRBJ2-1
V: TRBV7-9
size: .

DNA: TGCAGTGCTAGAGGGTCAGGCACAGATACGCAGTATTTT
CDR3: CSARGSGTDTQYF
D: .
J: TRBJ2-3
V: TRBV20-1
size: medium-sized

DNA: TGTGCCAGCAGCTCAGGGGGAATCGGCACAGATACGCAGTATTTT
CDR3: CASSSGGIGTDTQYF
D: TRBD1
J: TRBJ2-3
V: TRBV7-9
size: few

DNA: TGTGCCAGCAGCAAGTGCCCTACAGTATTCACAGATACGCAGTATTTT
CDR3: CASSKCPTVFTDTQYF
D: .
J: TRBJ2-3
V: TRBV21-1
size: .

DNA: TGTGCCAGCAGTGTCGTTGACAGGAGATATAGCAATCAGCCCCAGCATTTT
CDR3: CASSVVDRRYSNQPQHF
D: .
J: TRBJ1-5
V: TRBV28
size: .

DNA: TGTGCCAGTAGTCCCGTCTCGAGCACAGATACGCAGTATTTT
CDR3: CASSPVSSTDTQYF
D: .
J: TRBJ2-3
V: TRBV19
size: few

DNA: TGCAGTGCCCACTCCGGGACTAGCATAGACAATGAGCAGTTCTTC
CDR3: CSAHSGTSIDNEQFF
D: TRBD2
J: TRBJ2-1
V: TRBV20-1
size: .

DNA: TGTGCCATCCAGGGACGGCGCTCCTACAATGAGCAGTTCTTC
CDR3: CAIQGRRSYNEQFF
D: .
J: TRBJ2-1
V: TRBV6-2/TRBV6-3
size: .

DNA: TGCAGTGCTAGAAGGATACAAGGGGACAGGAGCAATCAGCCCCAGCATTTT
CDR3: CSARRIQGDRSNQPQHF
D: TRBD1
J: TRBJ1-5
V: TRBV20-1
size: few

DNA: TGTGCCAGCAGTTACAGGGGGCAAAATCAGCCCCAGCATTTT
CDR3: CASSYRGQNQPQHF
D: TRBD1
J: TRBJ1-5
V: TRBV6-5
size: .

DNA: TGTGCCAGCAGCCCAGGACTAGCGGGAGCGGTTGAGCAGTTCTTC
CDR3: CASSPGLAGAVEQFF
D: TRBD2
J: TRBJ2-1
V: TRBV7-3
size: .

DNA: TGTGCCAGCAGTTACAGCAGGGGGAACACTGAAGCTTTCTTT
CDR3: CASSYSRGNTEAFF
D: .
J: TRBJ1-1
V: TRBV6-5
size: medium-sized